The 16 T cell receptor beta chains presented below share a single source sample, sequenced in a study of tumor-infiltrating lymphocytes in oesophageal squamous cell carcinoma. TCRdb redid the calling of the PCR reads with MiXCR, one entry per CDR3 protein. The table shows more than 10,000 distinct CDR3 sequences, with 52% occurring only once. The source material was esophageal tumor tissue. These receptors came from a female donor with esophageal squamous cell carcinoma.

This clonotype was found many times. V and J are TRBV7-9 and TRBJ1-6; 7 nucleotides agree with TRBD1. CDR3 length: 14 residues. The V gene's germline CDR1 is SEHNR and CDR2 FQNEAQ (reference sequence). V lost 3 bases to trimming and J lost 4 bases; unmatched junction nucleotides: 0. The CDR3 DNA sequence: TGTGCCAGCAGCTTGACAGGGTATAATTCACCCCTCCACTTT. Encoded protein: CASSLTGYNSPLHF.

This clonotype counts as large. The V and J genes are TRBV7-9 and TRBJ2-7; no definite D call. From germline, CDR1 is SEHNR and CDR2 FQNEAQ (reference sequence). This CDR3 is 13 amino acids long. V was clipped by 8 bases and J by 4 bases, with 15 bases between them. The chain's CDR3 is CASEARSSYEQYF. For the CDR3, the DNA is TGTGCCAGCGAAGCCAGGAGTTCTTACGAGCAGTACTTC.

The V gene is TRBV6-5, the J gene TRBJ2-1, with no clear D. TRBJ2-7 matches the DNA end more closely, so the J call is doubtful. Germline V CDR1 and CDR2: MNHEY, SVGAGI. The CDR3 consists of 14 residues. As DNA, the CDR3 is TGTGCCAGCAGTGAGACGGCGGTGCACTACGAGCAGTACTTC. This gives the protein CASSETAVHYEQYF.

This clonotype came up a few times. The chain links TRBV6-1 to TRBJ2-1; TRBD2 matches at 8 bases. Trimming took 8 bases from V and 6 from J; bases not matched to a gene: 3. This CDR3 is 12 amino acids long. CDR1 is MNHNS, CDR2 SASEGT, per germline. The CDR3 coding sequence is TGTGCCAGCTGGACTAGCCGCAATGAGCAGTTCTTC. Amino acids: CASWTSRNEQFF.

The chain couples TRBV7-3 to TRBJ2-5, with D hard to call. Trimming stripped 5 bases from V and 5 bases from J, with 12 bases between. This CDR3 has 13 residues. The germline V gene encodes CDR1 SGHTA and CDR2 FQGTGA. CDR3 sequence: CASSPARSETQYF. The CDR3 region has the DNA TGTGCCAGCAGCCCTGCTAGATCCGAGACCCAGTACTTC. The entire variable domain, with the rest obtained from reference TRBV7-3 and TRBJ2-5, is as follows: GAGVSQTPSNKVTEKGKYVELRCDPISGHTALYWYRQSLGQGPEFLIYFQGTGAADDSGLPNDRFFAVRPEGSVSTLKIQRTERGDSAVYLCASSPARSETQYFGPGTRLLVL.

This chain joins TRBV18 and TRBJ1-4; TRBD1 might be the D (5 bases). This CDR3 is built from 14 residues. Germline CDR1 is KGHSH and CDR2 is LQKENI. Trimming took 4 bases from V and 0 from J, leaving 6 bases between them. CDR3 sequence reads: CASSQGPTNEKLFF. The CDR3, as DNA: TGTGCCAGCTCACAGGGACCAACTAATGAAAAACTGTTTTTT.

This clonotype was seen a few times. A read error may account for a junction end that differs from germline. The J gene is TRBJ2-5, the V gene TRBV7-6, with D tentatively TRBD1 (7 bases). This CDR3 is 14 amino acids long. Germline CDR1 reads SGHVS; CDR2 reads FNYEAQ. CDR3 bases: TGTGCTAGCAGCATCACTCAGGGGGGAGAGACCCAGTACTTC. It codes for CASSITQGGETQYF.

CDR3 residues: CASSLAWDRGGAQYF. CDR3 nucleotides: TGTGCCAGCAGTTTGGCCTGGGACAGGGGAGGGGCCCAGTACTTC. The chain joins TRBV12-3 or TRBV12-4 to TRBJ2-4, with TRBD1 matching over 10 bases. With V trimmed by 3 bases and J by 13 bases, 12 bases remained unmatched. The CDR3 covers 15 residues.

The rearrangement joins TRBV7-2 to TRBJ1-3; D is uncertain. Germline-derived CDR1 and CDR2 are SGHTA and FQGNSA. The CDR3 spans 15 residues. Between the trimmed V and J ends, which lost 5 bases and 0 bases, there was a span of 11 bases. CDR3: CASSPTANSGNTIYF. CDR3 nucleotide sequence: TGTGCCAGCAGCCCGACGGCGAACTCTGGAAACACCATATATTTT.

A note on this clonotype: A much larger clone differs by one base, so this may be a read error. J is TRBJ2-1 and V is TRBV28, with 7 bases identical to TRBD1. The CDR3 covers 13 residues. Germline V gene sequence: CDR1 MDHEN, CDR2 SYDVKM. V dropped 6 bases and J dropped 10; count of bases not matched to a gene: 9. The CDR3 bases are TGTGCCAGCAGGGGACAGTCTCGCTACGAGCAGTTCTTC. Its translation: CASRGQSRYEQFF.

The chain combines TRBV10-3 with TRBJ2-1, with unresolved D. Near its end, the DNA agrees better with TRBJ2-5, so the J call may be wrong. The V gene's germline CDR1 is ENHRY and CDR2 SYGVKD. The CDR3 is 13 amino acids. CDR3 nucleotides: TGTGCCATCAGTGACAAGGACCAAGAGACCCAGTACTTC. It specifies CAISDKDQETQYF.

This clonotype is categorized as large. CDR3 loop: CASSLGGTVNRETQYF. The CDR3 DNA reads TGTGCCAGCAGCTTAGGGGGGACAGTAAATAGGGAGACCCAGTACTTC. This sequence joins TRBV7-3 and TRBJ2-5, with D possibly being TRBD1 (7 bases). The CDR3 loop spans 16 amino acids. Germline V gene lookup returns CDR1 SGHTA and CDR2 FQGTGA. V gave up 2 bases and J gave up 5 bases, with 18 bases separating them.

This CDR3 reads CASSLEGREQETQYF. In DNA form, the CDR3 reads TGTGCCAGCAGCTTGGAGGGGAGGGAACAAGAGACCCAGTACTTC. The J gene is TRBJ2-3, the V gene TRBV11-3; 7 positions agree with TRBD2. The J call may be wrong; the DNA end is better matched by TRBJ2-5. CDR1 is SGHNT, CDR2 YENEEA, per germline. This CDR3 spans 15 amino acids.

The chain carries TRBV24-1 and TRBJ2-5, with D perhaps TRBD2 (5 bases). The end of the DNA aligns better with TRBJ2-7, so the J call may be wrong. Germline lookup yields CDR1 KGHDR and CDR2 SFDVKD. The CDR3 is 15 amino acids. DNA for the CDR3: TGTGCCACCAGTGACCCCGGAGCGGCTGTCTACGAGCAGTACTTC. It is translated as CATSDPGAAVYEQYF.

The chain has TRBV28 and TRBJ1-4; TRBD1 might be the D (5 bases). Trimming shortened V by 7 bases and J by 10 bases, and 13 bases separated the two germline ends. This CDR3 spans 12 amino acids. CDR1 is MDHEN and CDR2 is SYDVKM in the germline V gene. CDR3 nucleotides: TGTGCCAGCACCCCACCAAGGGGAAAACTGTTTTTT. Amino acids: CASTPPRGKLFF.

V is TRBV28 and J is TRBJ2-2, with 11 bases matching TRBD2. This CDR3 has 16 amino acids. Germline CDR1 is MDHEN and CDR2 is SYDVKM. Trimming at V came to 6 bases and at J to 2 bases, leaving 5 bases not matched to a gene. The DNA of the CDR3 is TGTGCCAGCAGCTTCGGGACTAGCGGAAACACCGGGGAGCTGTTTTTT. It is translated as CASSFGTSGNTGELFF.